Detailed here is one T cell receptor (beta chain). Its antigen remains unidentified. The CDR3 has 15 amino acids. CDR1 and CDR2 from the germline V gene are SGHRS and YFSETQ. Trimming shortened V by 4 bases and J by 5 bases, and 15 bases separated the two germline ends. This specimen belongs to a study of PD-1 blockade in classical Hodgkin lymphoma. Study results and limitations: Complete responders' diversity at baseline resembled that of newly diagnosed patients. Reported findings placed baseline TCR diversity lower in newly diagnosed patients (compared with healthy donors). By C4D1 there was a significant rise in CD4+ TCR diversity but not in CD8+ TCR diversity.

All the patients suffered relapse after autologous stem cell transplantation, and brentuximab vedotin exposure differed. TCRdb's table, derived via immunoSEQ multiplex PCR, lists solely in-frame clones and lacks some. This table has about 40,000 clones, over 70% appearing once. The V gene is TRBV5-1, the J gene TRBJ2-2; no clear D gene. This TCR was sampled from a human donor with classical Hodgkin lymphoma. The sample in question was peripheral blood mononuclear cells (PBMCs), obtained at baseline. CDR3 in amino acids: CASSTEAVRTGELFF. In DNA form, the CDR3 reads TGCGCCAGCAGCACAGAGGCGGTTAGGACCGGGGAGCTGTTTTTT.